This passage covers 15 T cell receptor beta chains from one sample sequenced in a study of T-cell memory formation after mild COVID-19. In TCRdb, the 5' RACE reads were re-called with MiXCR into one record per CDR3 protein. The sample records around 340,000 distinct CDR3 sequences, roughly 21% being singletons. The sample consisted of PBMCs or a T cell subset sorted from them (not recorded which). The receptors here all came from an adult woman who had mild COVID-19 (a few samples of this study predate the infection). Cell type and time point are not known.

In its sample, this clonotype was seen a few times. The DNA for the CDR3 is TGTGCCAGCAGCCTACTCACGACTAGTGATTTCGGGGAGCTGTTTTTT. It specifies CASSLLTTSDFGELFF. The V call is TRBV2, the J call TRBJ2-2, with D possibly being TRBD2 (6 bases). Germline CDR1 SNHLY, CDR2 FYNNEI. The CDR3 totals 16 residues. Trimming pared 6 bases from V and 7 bases from J, leaving 21 bases between.

This clonotype was found many times. The chain carries TRBV7-9 and TRBJ1-2; TRBD1 might be the D (6 bases). Germline V gene sequence: CDR1 SEHNR, CDR2 FQNEAQ (reference sequence). V lost 5 bases and J 6 bases, leaving 19 bases between the germline ends. This CDR3 contains 15 residues. Here the CDR3 reads CASSAATGWVDGYTF. The DNA for the CDR3 is TGTGCCAGCAGCGCCGCGACAGGATGGGTTGATGGCTACACCTTC.

J is TRBJ2-1 and V is TRBV12-3 or TRBV12-4; TRBD2 aligns across 8 bases. The CDR3 has 16 amino acids. V gave up 2 bases and J gave up 7 bases; unmatched junction bases: 10. The CDR3 sequence is CASSLPGLDHGNEQFF. The DNA of the CDR3 is TGTGCCAGCAGTTTACCGGGACTAGATCATGGGAATGAGCAGTTCTTC.

The V gene is TRBV7-9, the J gene TRBJ1-1; D unresolved. V was clipped by 7 bases and J by 4 bases, with 13 bases between them. Germline assignment: CDR1 SEHNR and CDR2 FQNEAQ (reference sequence). This CDR3 is 13 amino acids long. For the CDR3, the DNA is TGTGCCAGCATGAGGCTCGAGGGCACTGAAGCTTTCTTT. The encoded protein is CASMRLEGTEAFF.

V gene TRBV20-1 combines with J gene TRBJ1-1, with D possibly being TRBD1 (5 bases). Germline V lookup: CDR1 DFQATT, CDR2 SNEGSKA (reference sequence). With 3 bases removed from V and 0 bases from J, the gap between germline ends came to 11 bases. CDR3 length: 14 residues. CDR3 sequence (DNA): TGCAGTGCTAGCCCGGACACGTTGAACACTGAAGCTTTCTTT. Its protein product is CSASPDTLNTEAFF.

This rearrangement joins TRBV18 to TRBJ1-5, with a weak D call TRBD1 (5 bases). The V gene lost 2 bases and the J gene lost 5 bases, with 10 bases spanning the gap. The CDR3 sequence is 14 residues long. Germline-derived CDR1 and CDR2 are KGHSH and LQKENI. For the CDR3, the DNA is TGTGCCAGCTCACCAATTGGGGGAGATCAGCCCCAGCATTTT. The encoded protein is CASSPIGGDQPQHF.

In its sample, this clonotype was seen a few times. The CDR3 DNA is TGTGCCAGCAGTTTCTTCTCGGGGGGGGTCTACACAGATACGCAGTATTTT. Translation: CASSFFSGGVYTDTQYF. This rearrangement joins TRBV12-3 or TRBV12-4 to TRBJ2-3, with 8 bases lining up with TRBD2. This CDR3 spans 17 amino acids. With 3 bases clipped from V and 2 bases from J, the junction kept 10 bases outside the gene matches.

The chain couples TRBV10-3 to TRBJ1-2; TRBD1 matches 10 bases. After removal of 8 bases from V and 0 bases from J, the junction contained 3 bases not matched to a gene. The CDR3 covers 14 residues. Germline V gives CDR1 ENHRY, CDR2 SYGVKD. The CDR3: CAIGQGGSNYGYTF. CDR3 nucleotide sequence: TGTGCCATCGGACAGGGGGGATCTAACTATGGCTACACCTTC.

This clonotype was counted only a few times. The rearrangement uses TRBV4-1 and TRBJ2-5, with 12 positions matching TRBD2. The CDR3 consists of 20 residues. The trim removed 1 base at V and 5 bases at J, leaving 17 bases unmatched. Germline assignment: CDR1 MGHRA and CDR2 YSYEKL. The CDR3 region has the DNA TGCGCCAGCAGCCAAGGTTCTTCTAGGCTAGCGGGGGGGCCGAGGGAGACCCAGTACTTC. Translation: CASSQGSSRLAGGPRETQYF.

This sequence joins TRBV29-1 and TRBJ2-1; 14 positions agree with TRBD2. Per germline, CDR1 SQVTM and CDR2 ANQGSEA. The ends lost 6 bases at V and 3 bases at J; junction bases unmatched: 4. There are 15 residues in the CDR3. The CDR3 region has the DNA TGCAGCGTCGCCGGGACTAGCGGGAGCTACAATGAGCAGTTCTTC. Its translation is CSVAGTSGSYNEQFF.

This clonotype was detected a few times. The chain has TRBV7-9 and TRBJ2-3, with TRBD1 identical over 8 bases. Germline CDR1 reads SEHNR; CDR2 reads FQNEAQ (reference sequence). This CDR3 comprises 17 residues. The V segment lost 5 bases and the J segment 2 bases; nucleotides outside the gene matches: 12. CDR3 region: CASSPGQERADTDTQYF. In nucleotides, the CDR3 is TGTGCCAGCAGCCCGGGACAGGAGAGGGCCGACACAGATACGCAGTATTTT.

The chain carries TRBV7-2 and TRBJ2-1, with 7 bases identical to TRBD2. This CDR3 spans 15 amino acids. Germline CDR1 reads SGHTA; CDR2 reads FQGNSA. J lost 5 bases, V lost 4 bases, and 8 bases had no gene match. As DNA, the CDR3 is TGTGCCAGCAGCTCTCCGACCAGCGGGAACAATGAGCAGTTCTTC. Protein sequence: CASSSPTSGNNEQFF.

There are a few counts of this clonotype. J is TRBJ2-7 and V is TRBV4-2; D unresolved. CDR3 length: 15 residues. Germline V CDR1 and CDR2: LGHNA, YNFKEQ. With 2 bases removed from V and 4 bases from J, the gap between germline ends came to 15 bases. The DNA for the CDR3 is TGTGCCAGCAGCCAAAACCCCAGCGCCTCGTACGAGCAGTACTTC. Translation: CASSQNPSASYEQYF.

V usage is TRBV6-2 or TRBV6-3 and J usage is TRBJ2-3; D is perhaps TRBD1 (5 bases). Trimming stripped 2 bases from V and 4 bases from J, with 25 bases between. The CDR3 sequence is 19 residues long. Germline CDR1 MNHEY, CDR2 SVGEGT. The CDR3 sequence is CASSYPTLRGPHPADTQYF. CDR3 in DNA: TGTGCCAGCAGTTACCCGACCTTAAGGGGCCCCCACCCAGCAGATACGCAGTATTTT.

The chain joins TRBV29-1 to TRBJ2-1, with D possibly matching TRBD2 (5 bases). The V end lost 6 bases, the J end lost 6 bases, and 21 bases lay between the germline ends. This CDR3 comprises 15 residues. Germline CDR1 SQVTM, CDR2 ANQGSEA. CDR3 in amino acids: CSVDDIPGRFNEQFF. The DNA for the CDR3 is TGCAGCGTGGACGACATTCCGGGAAGGTTCAATGAGCAGTTCTTC.